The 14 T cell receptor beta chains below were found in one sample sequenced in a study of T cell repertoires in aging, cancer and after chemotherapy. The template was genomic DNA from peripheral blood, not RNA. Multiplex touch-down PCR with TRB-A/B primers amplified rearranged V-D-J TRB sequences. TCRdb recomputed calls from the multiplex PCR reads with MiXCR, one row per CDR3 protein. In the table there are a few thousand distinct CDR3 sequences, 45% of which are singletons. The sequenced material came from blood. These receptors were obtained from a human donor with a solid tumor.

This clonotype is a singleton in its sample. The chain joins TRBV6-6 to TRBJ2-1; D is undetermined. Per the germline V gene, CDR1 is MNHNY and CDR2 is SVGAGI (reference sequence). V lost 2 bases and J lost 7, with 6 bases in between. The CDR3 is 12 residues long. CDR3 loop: CASSYPGNEQFF. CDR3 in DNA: TGTGCCAGCAGTTACCCAGGAAATGAGCAGTTCTTC.

The CDR3: CASSLKPAHRVETEAFF. The CDR3 DNA follows: TGTGCCAGCAGTTTAAAACCGGCCCACAGGGTTGAAACTGAAGCTTTCTTT. The rearrangement joins TRBV12-3 or TRBV12-4 to TRBJ1-1, with D maybe TRBD1 (6 bases). This CDR3 has 17 residues. V lost 2 bases to trimming and J lost 5 bases, with 21 bases between them.

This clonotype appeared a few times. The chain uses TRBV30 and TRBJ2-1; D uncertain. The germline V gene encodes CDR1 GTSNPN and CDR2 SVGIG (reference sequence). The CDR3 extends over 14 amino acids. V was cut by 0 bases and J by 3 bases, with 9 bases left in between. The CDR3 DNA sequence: TGTGCCTGGAGTGTATCCGCGATCTACAATGAGCAGTTCTTC. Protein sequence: CAWSVSAIYNEQFF.

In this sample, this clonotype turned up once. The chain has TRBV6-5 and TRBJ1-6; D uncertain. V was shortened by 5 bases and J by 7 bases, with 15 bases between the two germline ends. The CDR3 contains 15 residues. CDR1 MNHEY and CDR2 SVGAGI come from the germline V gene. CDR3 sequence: CASSEMANGNSPLHF. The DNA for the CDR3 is TGTGCCAGCAGTGAGATGGCCAATGGAAATTCACCCCTCCACTTT.

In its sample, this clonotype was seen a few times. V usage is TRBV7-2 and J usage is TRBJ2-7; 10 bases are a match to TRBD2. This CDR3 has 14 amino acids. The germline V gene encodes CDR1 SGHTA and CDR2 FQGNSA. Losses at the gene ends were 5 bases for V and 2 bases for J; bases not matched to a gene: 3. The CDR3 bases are TGTGCCAGCAGCCGAGCGGGAGGGGCCTACGAGCAGTACTTC. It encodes CASSRAGGAYEQYF.

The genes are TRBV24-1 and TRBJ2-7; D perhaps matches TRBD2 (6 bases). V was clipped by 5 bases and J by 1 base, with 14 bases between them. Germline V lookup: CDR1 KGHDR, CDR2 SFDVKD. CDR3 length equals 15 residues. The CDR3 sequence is CATSGPVGGSYEQYF. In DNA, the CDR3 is TGTGCCACCAGTGGACCCGTCGGAGGGTCCTACGAGCAGTACTTC.

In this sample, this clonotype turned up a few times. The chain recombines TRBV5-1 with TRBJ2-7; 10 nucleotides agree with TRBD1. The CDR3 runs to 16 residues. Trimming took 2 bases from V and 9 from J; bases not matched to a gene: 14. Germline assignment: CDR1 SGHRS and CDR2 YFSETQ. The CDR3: CASSLTGTGDLGWQYF. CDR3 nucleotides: TGCGCCAGCAGCTTAACCGGGACAGGGGACCTTGGATGGCAGTACTTC.

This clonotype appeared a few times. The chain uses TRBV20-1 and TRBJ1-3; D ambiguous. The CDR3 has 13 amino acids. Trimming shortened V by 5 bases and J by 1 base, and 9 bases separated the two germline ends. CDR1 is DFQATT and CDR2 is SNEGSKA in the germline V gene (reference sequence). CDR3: CSAAQSSGNTIYF. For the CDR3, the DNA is TGCAGTGCTGCACAGTCGTCTGGAAACACCATATATTTT.

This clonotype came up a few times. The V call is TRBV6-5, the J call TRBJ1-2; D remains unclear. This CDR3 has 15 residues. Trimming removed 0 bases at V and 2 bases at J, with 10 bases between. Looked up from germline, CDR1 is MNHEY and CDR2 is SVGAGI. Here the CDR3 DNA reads TGTGCCAGCAGTTACTCGAGGGCAGGAAACTATGGCTACACCTTC. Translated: CASSYSRAGNYGYTF.

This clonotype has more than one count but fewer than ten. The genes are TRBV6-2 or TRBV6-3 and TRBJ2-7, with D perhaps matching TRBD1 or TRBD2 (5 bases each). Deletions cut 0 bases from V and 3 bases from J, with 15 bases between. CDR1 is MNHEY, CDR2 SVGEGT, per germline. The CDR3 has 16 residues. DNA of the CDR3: TGTGCCAGCAGTTACTCCAGTACCGGGACCCTCTACGAGCAGTACTTC. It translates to CASSYSSTGTLYEQYF.

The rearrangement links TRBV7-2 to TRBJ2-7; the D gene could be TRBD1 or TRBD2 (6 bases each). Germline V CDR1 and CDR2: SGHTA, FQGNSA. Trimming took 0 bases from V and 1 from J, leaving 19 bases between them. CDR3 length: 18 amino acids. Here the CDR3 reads CASSLAVGGRSRSYEQYF. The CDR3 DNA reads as TGTGCCAGCAGCTTAGCGGTTGGGGGGCGGAGTAGATCCTACGAGCAGTACTTC. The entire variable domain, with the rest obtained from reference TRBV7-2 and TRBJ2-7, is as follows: GAGVSQSPSNKVTEKGKDVELRCDPISGHTALYWYRQSLGQGLEFLIYFQGNSAPDKSGLPSDRFSAERTGGSVSTLTIQRTQQEDSAVYLCASSLAVGGRSRSYEQYFGPGTRLTVT.

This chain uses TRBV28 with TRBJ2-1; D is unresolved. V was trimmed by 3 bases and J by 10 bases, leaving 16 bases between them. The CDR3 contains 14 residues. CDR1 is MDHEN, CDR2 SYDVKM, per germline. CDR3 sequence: CASSLGPKVEEQFF. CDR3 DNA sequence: TGTGCCAGCAGTTTGGGTCCGAAGGTAGAGGAGCAGTTCTTC.

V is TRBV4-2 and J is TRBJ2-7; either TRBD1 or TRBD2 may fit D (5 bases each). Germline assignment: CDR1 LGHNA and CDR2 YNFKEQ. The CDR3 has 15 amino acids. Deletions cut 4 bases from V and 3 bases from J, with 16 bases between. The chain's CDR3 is CASSPDIRGGYEQYF. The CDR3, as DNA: TGTGCCAGCAGCCCCGACATACGGGGCGGCTACGAGCAGTACTTC.

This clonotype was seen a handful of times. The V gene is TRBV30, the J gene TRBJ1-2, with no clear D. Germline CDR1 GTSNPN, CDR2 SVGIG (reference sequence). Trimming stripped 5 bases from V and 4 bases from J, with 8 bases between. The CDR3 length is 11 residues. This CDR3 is CAWEQAYGYTF. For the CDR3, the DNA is TGTGCCTGGGAACAAGCCTATGGCTACACCTTC.